This T cell receptor beta chain was identified in a study of post-analysis software for immune sequencing data. Whole-study findings and limits: Pronounced co-clustering by F measure was evident among identically batched samples.

Concerning this clonotype: The antigen is undetermined.

The TCR beta cDNA libraries carried unique molecular identifiers. Once about 0.95 to 10 million T cells were used, roughly 490,000 cDNA molecules resulted. TCRdb re-analysed the PCR reads in MiXCR, keeping a single row per CDR3 protein. The data contain 150,000 to 200,000 distinct CDR3 sequences, about 30% of them singletons. Source material: blood. This TCR derives from a girl under 18 with multiple sclerosis.

The CDR3 is CASLVQGINGYTF. The CDR3 DNA reads TGTGCCAGCTTAGTTCAGGGAATAAATGGCTACACCTTC. This rearrangement joins TRBV6-1 to TRBJ1-2; a possible D gene is TRBD1 (5 bases). Trimming removed 8 bases from V and 6 bases from J, with 16 bases in between. Germline V gene data show CDR1 as MNHNS and CDR2 as SASEGT. The CDR3 consists of 13 residues.